The 5 T cell receptor beta chains below come from one sample, sequenced in a study of beta chain features in type 1 diabetes. As every portion of the isolated RNA was reverse transcribed, the sequencing read expressed TCRB transcripts. Libraries were prepared by immunoSEQ multiplex PCR; TCRdb keeps only in-frame clonotypes and omits some of them. The sample contains about 350,000 clones, around 19% of which appear only once. Specimen: naive CD4+ T cells from blood. Every receptor here comes from a woman between 18 and 29 years old in good health.

This clone was seen a handful of times. V gene TRBV7-9 combines with J gene TRBJ2-7; a possible D gene is TRBD1 (6 bases). This CDR3 is 15 amino acids long. With 5 bases removed from V and 2 bases from J, the gap between germline ends came to 16 bases. The germline V gene encodes CDR1 SEHNR and CDR2 FQNEAQ (reference sequence). The CDR3 reads CASSLGAVTAYEQYF. The CDR3 region has the DNA TGTGCCAGCAGCCTGGGGGCGGTAACCGCCTACGAGCAGTACTTC.

This chain joins TRBV7-9 and TRBJ1-3; unclear D gene. V lost 5 bases and J 0 bases, leaving 2 bases between the germline ends. Germline lookup yields CDR1 SEHNR and CDR2 FQNEAQ (reference sequence). The CDR3 is made up of 12 amino acids. CDR3 loop: CASSRSGNTIYF. Here the CDR3 DNA reads TGTGCCAGCAGCCGCTCTGGAAACACCATATATTTT.

This rearrangement joins TRBV5-4 to TRBJ1-1, with 11 bases fitting TRBD1. The CDR3 length is 14 residues. Trimming at V came to 4 bases and at J to 5 bases, leaving 4 bases not matched to a gene. Per germline, CDR1 SGHNT and CDR2 YYREEE (reference sequence). CDR3 loop: CASSADRGRTEAFF. CDR3 coding DNA: TGTGCCAGCAGCGCGGACAGGGGGCGAACTGAAGCTTTCTTT.

This clone has only a few counts. The chain has TRBV7-8 and TRBJ2-1; a possible D gene is TRBD2 (6 bases). Germline-derived CDR1 and CDR2 are SGHVS and FQNEAQ. V was pared by 5 bases and J by 2 bases, with 16 bases between. The CDR3 spans 16 residues. The CDR3 DNA follows: TGTGCCAGCAGCCACAGGAGGGGTGAGGCCTACAATGAGCAGTTCTTC. This translates into CASSHRRGEAYNEQFF.

This clone was observed a few times. The chain has TRBV29-1 and TRBJ1-2, with a possible D match to TRBD1 (5 bases). Trimming stripped 7 bases from V and 7 bases from J, with 19 bases between. Germline lookup yields CDR1 SQVTM and CDR2 ANQGSEA. The CDR3 length is 13 residues. The CDR3 nucleotides are TGCAGCGCCGCTACCAGACAGTCGGCTGGCTACACCTTC. Its translation is CSAATRQSAGYTF.